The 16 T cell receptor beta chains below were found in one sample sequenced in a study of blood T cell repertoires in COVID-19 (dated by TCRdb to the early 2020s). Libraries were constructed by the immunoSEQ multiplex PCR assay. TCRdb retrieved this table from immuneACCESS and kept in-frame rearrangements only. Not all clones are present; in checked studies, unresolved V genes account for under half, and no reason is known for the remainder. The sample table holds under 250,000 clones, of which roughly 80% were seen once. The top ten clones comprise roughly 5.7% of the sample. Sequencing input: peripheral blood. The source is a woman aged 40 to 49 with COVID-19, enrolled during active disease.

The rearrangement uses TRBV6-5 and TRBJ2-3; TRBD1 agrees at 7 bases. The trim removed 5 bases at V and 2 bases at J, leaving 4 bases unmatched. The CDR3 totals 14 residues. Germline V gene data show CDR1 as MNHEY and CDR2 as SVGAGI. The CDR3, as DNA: TGTGCCAGCAGTCCCGACAGGGTCACAGATACGCAGTATTTT. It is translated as CASSPDRVTDTQYF.

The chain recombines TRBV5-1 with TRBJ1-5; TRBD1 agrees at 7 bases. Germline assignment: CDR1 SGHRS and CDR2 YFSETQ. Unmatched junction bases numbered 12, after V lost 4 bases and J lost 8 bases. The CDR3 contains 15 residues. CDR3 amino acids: CASSPRPGTEEPQHF. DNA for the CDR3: TGCGCCAGCAGCCCGCGACCGGGGACAGAGGAGCCCCAGCATTTT.

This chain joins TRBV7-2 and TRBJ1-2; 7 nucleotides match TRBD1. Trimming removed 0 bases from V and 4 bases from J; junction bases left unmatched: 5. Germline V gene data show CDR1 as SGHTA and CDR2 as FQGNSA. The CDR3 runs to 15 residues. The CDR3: CASSLAGAGGYGYTF. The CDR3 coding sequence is TGTGCCAGCAGCTTAGCCGGGGCAGGGGGCTATGGCTACACCTTC.

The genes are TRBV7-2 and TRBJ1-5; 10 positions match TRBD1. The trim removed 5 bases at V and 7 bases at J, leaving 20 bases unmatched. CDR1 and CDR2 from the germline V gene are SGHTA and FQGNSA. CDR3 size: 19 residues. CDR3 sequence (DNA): TGTGCCAGCAGCGCACCCAGGGGGACAGGGGTGGGAACTGGGCAGCCCCAGCATTTT. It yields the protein CASSAPRGTGVGTGQPQHF.

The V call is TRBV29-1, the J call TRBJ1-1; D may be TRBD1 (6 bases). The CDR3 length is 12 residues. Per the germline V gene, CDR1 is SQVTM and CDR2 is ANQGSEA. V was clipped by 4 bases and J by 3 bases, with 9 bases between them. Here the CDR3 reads CSVGYRDTEAFF. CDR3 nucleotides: TGCAGCGTTGGGTACAGGGACACTGAAGCTTTCTTT.

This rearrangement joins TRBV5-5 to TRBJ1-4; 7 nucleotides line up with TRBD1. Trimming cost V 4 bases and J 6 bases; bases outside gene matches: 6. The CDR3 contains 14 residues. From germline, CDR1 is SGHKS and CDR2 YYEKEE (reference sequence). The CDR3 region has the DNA TGTGCCAGCAGCAGGGGGCGAAGGGATGAAAAACTGTTTTTT. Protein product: CASSRGRRDEKLFF.

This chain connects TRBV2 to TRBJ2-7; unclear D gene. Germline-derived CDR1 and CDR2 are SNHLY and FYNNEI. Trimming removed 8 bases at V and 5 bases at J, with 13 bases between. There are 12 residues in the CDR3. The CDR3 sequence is CASREMTNEQYF. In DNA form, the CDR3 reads TGTGCCAGCCGAGAAATGACAAACGAGCAGTACTTC.

This chain's CDR3 is CASSHGRGNEQYF. In nucleotides, the CDR3 is TGTGCCAGCAGTCACGGGAGGGGCAACGAGCAGTACTTC. This chain uses TRBV12-3 or TRBV12-4 with TRBJ2-7, with 8 bases that match TRBD2. V was clipped by 5 bases and J by 5 bases; unmatched bases: 5. CDR3 length equals 13 residues.

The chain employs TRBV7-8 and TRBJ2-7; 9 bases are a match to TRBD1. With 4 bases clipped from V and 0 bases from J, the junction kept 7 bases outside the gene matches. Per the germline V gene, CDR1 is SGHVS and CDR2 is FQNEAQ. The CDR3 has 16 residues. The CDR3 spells CASSSFGTGSSYEQYF. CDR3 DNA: TGTGCCAGCAGCTCTTTTGGGACAGGGAGCTCCTACGAGCAGTACTTC.

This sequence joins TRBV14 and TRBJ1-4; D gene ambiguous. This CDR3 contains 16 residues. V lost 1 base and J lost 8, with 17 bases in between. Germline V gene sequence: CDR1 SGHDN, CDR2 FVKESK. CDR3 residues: CASSQGKGPTGEKLFF. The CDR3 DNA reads TGTGCCAGCAGCCAAGGAAAGGGCCCCACGGGAGAAAAACTGTTTTTT. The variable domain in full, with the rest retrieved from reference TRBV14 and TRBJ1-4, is EAGVTQFPSHSVIEKGQTVTLRCDPISGHDNLYWYRRVMGKEIKFLLHFVKESKQDESGMPNNRFLAERTGGTYSTLKVQPAELEDSGVYFCASSQGKGPTGEKLFFGSGTQLSVL.

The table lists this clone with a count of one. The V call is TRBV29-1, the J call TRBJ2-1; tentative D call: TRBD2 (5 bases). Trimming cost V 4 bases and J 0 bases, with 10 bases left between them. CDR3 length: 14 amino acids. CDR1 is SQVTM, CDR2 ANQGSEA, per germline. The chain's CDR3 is CSVGEPFSYNEQFF. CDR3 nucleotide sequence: TGCAGCGTTGGGGAGCCCTTCTCCTACAATGAGCAGTTCTTC.

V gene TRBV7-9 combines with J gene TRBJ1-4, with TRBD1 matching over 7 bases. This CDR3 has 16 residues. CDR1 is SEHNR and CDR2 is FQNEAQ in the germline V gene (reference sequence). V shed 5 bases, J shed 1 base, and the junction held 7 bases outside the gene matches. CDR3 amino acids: CASSRVGTVTNEKLFF. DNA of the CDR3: TGTGCCAGCAGCCGAGTCGGGACAGTAACTAATGAAAAACTGTTTTTT.

The CDR3 DNA reads TGCAGCGTCGGTAATCAGCCCCAGCATTTT. Its translation: CSVGNQPQHF. The chain carries TRBV29-1 and TRBJ1-5, with D hard to call. This CDR3 is built from 10 residues. The germline V gene has CDR1 SQVTM and CDR2 ANQGSEA. V was cut by 6 bases and J by 4 bases, with 4 bases left in between.

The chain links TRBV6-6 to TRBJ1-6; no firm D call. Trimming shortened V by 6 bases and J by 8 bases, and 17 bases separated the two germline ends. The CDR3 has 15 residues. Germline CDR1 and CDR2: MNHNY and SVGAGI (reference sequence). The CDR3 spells CASRLYPLSDSPLHF. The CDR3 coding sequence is TGTGCCAGCAGACTATACCCCCTTAGCGATTCACCCCTCCACTTT.

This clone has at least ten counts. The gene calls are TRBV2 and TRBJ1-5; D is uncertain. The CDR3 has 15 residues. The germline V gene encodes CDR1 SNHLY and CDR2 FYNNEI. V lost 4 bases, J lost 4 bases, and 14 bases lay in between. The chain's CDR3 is CASSVRSGSNQPQHF. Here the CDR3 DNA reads TGTGCCAGCAGTGTCAGGTCAGGTTCAAATCAGCCCCAGCATTTT.

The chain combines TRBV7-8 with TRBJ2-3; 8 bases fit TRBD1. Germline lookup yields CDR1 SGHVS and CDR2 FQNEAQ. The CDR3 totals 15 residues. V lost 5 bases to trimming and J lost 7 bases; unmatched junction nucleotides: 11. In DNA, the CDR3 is TGTGCCAGCAGCACCTATGACAGGGGAGGAAATACGCAGTATTTT. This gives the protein CASSTYDRGGNTQYF.